This passage covers 10 T cell receptor beta chains from one sample sequenced in a study of cytomegalovirus exposure and HLA in healthy donors. The study ran its PCR with 60 Vbeta and 13 Jbeta primers. Assay: immunoSEQ multiplex PCR; the TCRdb copy retains only in-frame clones and omits some. In the table there are some 160,000 clones, about 84% of which are singletons. Input material: PBMCs. The origin of the receptors is a male donor in good health and CMV-seronegative.

The chain joins TRBV23-1 to TRBJ2-7; TRBD2 is a possible D gene (7 bases). TRBV23-1 carries the ORF label, with uncertain function. V was pared by 8 bases and J by 2 bases, with 13 bases between. There are 13 residues in the CDR3. The CDR3 here is CASLRGAPYEQYF. CDR3 nucleotide sequence: TGCGCCAGCTTACGGGGGGCCCCCTACGAGCAGTACTTC.

The genes are TRBV10-3 and TRBJ1-1; tentative D call: TRBD1 (5 bases). Germline V gene sequence: CDR1 ENHRY, CDR2 SYGVKD. The V and J ends lost 8 bases and 4 bases respectively, with 14 bases between them. CDR3 length: 13 amino acids. The CDR3, as DNA: TGTGCCATCGGGCAGGGTTTAAGCACTGAAGCTTTCTTT. Protein product: CAIGQGLSTEAFF.

The chain is built from TRBV5-4 and TRBJ2-1; possible D gene TRBD2, 5 bases. The V gene's germline CDR1 is SGHNT and CDR2 YYREEE (reference sequence). The CDR3 totals 14 residues. V lost 0 bases, J lost 5 bases, and 9 bases lay in between. Here the CDR3 DNA reads TGTGCCAGCAGCTTGGTGGGAGTGGACAATGAGCAGTTCTTC. It specifies CASSLVGVDNEQFF. The full variable domain, in which reference TRBV5-4 and TRBJ2-1 provide the parts outside the CDR3, is ETGVTQSPTHLIKTRGQQVTLRCSSQSGHNTVSWYQQALGQGPQFIFQYYREEENGRGNFPPRFSGLQFPNYSSELNVNALELDDSALYLCASSLVGVDNEQFFGPGTRLTVL.

This chain connects TRBV28 to TRBJ1-2, with 10 bases identical to TRBD1. Trimming cost V 2 bases and J 3 bases; bases outside gene matches: 0. Germline V gives CDR1 MDHEN, CDR2 SYDVKM. The CDR3 totals 14 residues. The CDR3 spells CASSLGTGDYGYTF. The CDR3 nucleotides read TGTGCCAGCAGTTTAGGGACAGGGGACTATGGCTACACCTTC.

This clone was observed a single time. V gene TRBV13 combines with J gene TRBJ1-1; maybe TRBD1 (6 bases). Looked up from germline, CDR1 is PRHDT and CDR2 is FYEKMQ (reference sequence). Trimming shortened V by 7 bases and J by 4 bases, and 13 bases separated the two germline ends. CDR3 length equals 13 residues. CDR3 sequence (DNA): TGTGCCAGCATGGCCAGGGGAGTCACTGAAGCTTTCTTT. Protein product: CASMARGVTEAFF.

This chain uses TRBV14 with TRBJ1-1, with D uncertain. V lost 8 bases and J lost 5, with 12 bases in between. The CDR3 runs to 12 residues. Germline assignment: CDR1 SGHDN and CDR2 FVKESK. Here the CDR3 DNA reads TGTGCCAGCGGCAGGCCGGGGACTGAAGCTTTCTTT. Amino acid sequence: CASGRPGTEAFF.

This clone was counted a single time. This chain joins TRBV11-2 and TRBJ2-1; D unclear. The CDR3 sequence is 14 residues long. Germline CDR1 is SGHAT and CDR2 is FQNNGV. V was clipped by 4 bases and J by 5 bases, with 12 bases between them. The CDR3 sequence is CASSSNAGNNEQFF. The CDR3 DNA follows: TGTGCCAGCAGCTCCAACGCCGGTAACAATGAGCAGTTCTTC.

The CDR3 coding sequence is TGTGCCAGCAGTTACCGGGACATGGGGACTGAAGCTTTCTTT. Translation: CASSYRDMGTEAFF. The V call is TRBV6-5, the J call TRBJ1-1, with D possibly matching TRBD1 (6 bases). CDR3 length: 14 amino acids. V lost 2 bases, J lost 5 bases, and 12 bases lay in between. In germline, CDR1 is MNHEY, CDR2 SVGAGI.

The chain couples TRBV30 to TRBJ2-3; 10 bases map to TRBD2. This CDR3 is built from 15 residues. The ends lost 0 bases at V and 6 bases at J; junction bases unmatched: 6. Germline assignment: CDR1 GTSNPN and CDR2 SVGIG (reference sequence). This chain's CDR3 is CAWSVSGRAGDTQYF. Here the CDR3 DNA reads TGTGCCTGGAGTGTGAGCGGGAGGGCTGGGGATACGCAGTATTTT.

This clone has only a few counts. The gene calls are TRBV5-5 and TRBJ1-6, with TRBD1 matching over 7 bases. J lost 7 bases, V lost 1 base, and 5 bases had no gene match. The CDR3 consists of 15 residues. CDR1 and CDR2 (germline): SGHKS, YYEKEE (reference sequence). CDR3 loop: CASSLLTGNNSPLHF. The CDR3 bases are TGTGCCAGCAGCTTGTTGACAGGGAACAATTCACCCCTCCACTTT.